These 29 T cell receptor beta chains were all obtained from the same sample, sequenced in a study of blood T cell repertoires in COVID-19. The table came from immunoSEQ multiplex PCR; TCRdb's copy has only in-frame clones and leaves some out. Of 400,000 or so clones in the sample, around nine tenths were seen once. The sequencing sample was made of peripheral blood. Receptors originate from a woman in her thirties or forties with COVID-19, enrolled during active disease.

This rearrangement joins TRBV7-8 to TRBJ1-5; D possibly corresponds to TRBD1 (6 bases). The germline V gene encodes CDR1 SGHVS and CDR2 FQNEAQ. V was pared by 6 bases and J by 2 bases, with 14 bases between. CDR3 length: 15 residues. For the CDR3, the DNA is TGTGCCAGCAGACCGACAGGTTCCGGCAATCAGCCCCAGCATTTT. It encodes CASRPTGSGNQPQHF.

The rearrangement links TRBV9 to TRBJ2-4, with 9 bases aligning to TRBD2. This CDR3 is built from 16 residues. The J segment lost 6 bases and the V segment lost 3 bases, leaving 10 bases of the junction unmatched. Looked up from germline, CDR1 is SGDLS and CDR2 is YYNGEE. CDR3 residues: CASSARAGGGINIQYF. CDR3 in DNA: TGTGCCAGCAGCGCCCGAGCGGGGGGCGGGATAAACATTCAGTACTTC.

This clone appeared a few times. The chain employs TRBV7-8 and TRBJ1-4; 7 nucleotides line up with TRBD1. Germline V lookup: CDR1 SGHVS, CDR2 FQNEAQ. The CDR3 has 13 amino acids. J was trimmed by 7 bases and V by 10 bases; bases with no gene match: 9. The CDR3 DNA reads as TGTGCCACCTCAGGGGGTCGTAGTGAAAAACTGTTTTTT. Its protein product is CATSGGRSEKLFF.

The chain has TRBV6-5 and TRBJ2-1; D perhaps matches TRBD2 (6 bases). Looked up from germline, CDR1 is MNHEY and CDR2 is SVGAGI. V shed 11 bases and J shed 0 bases, with 17 bases lying between them. The CDR3 contains 15 residues. This chain's CDR3 is CAARRAGTSYNEQFF. The DNA for the CDR3 is TGTGCCGCCCGGCGGGCGGGGACCTCCTACAATGAGCAGTTCTTC.

J is TRBJ2-7 and V is TRBV5-1; D is unclear. The V end was cut by 4 bases, the J end by 2 bases, with 13 bases between. The V gene's germline CDR1 is SGHRS and CDR2 YFSETQ. The CDR3 is made up of 14 amino acids. In DNA, the CDR3 is TGCGCCAGCAGCCCGGGTCAGCCGACCTACGAGCAGTACTTC. Translating gives CASSPGQPTYEQYF.

This clone was seen only a few times. The chain is built from TRBV10-3 and TRBJ2-2; possibly TRBD1 for D (6 bases). V lost 0 bases, J lost 7 bases, and 12 bases lay in between. The CDR3 is 15 amino acids. The V gene's germline CDR1 is ENHRY and CDR2 SYGVKD. The CDR3 DNA sequence: TGTGCCATCAGTGAGTCCGCACAGGGAATCGGGGAGCTGTTTTTT. This translates into CAISESAQGIGELFF.

This clone has only a few counts. The chain links TRBV7-2 to TRBJ1-4; D not resolved. V was shortened by 10 bases and J by 7 bases, with 16 bases between the two germline ends. CDR1 is SGHTA and CDR2 is FQGNSA in the germline V gene. The length of the CDR3 is 13 residues. CDR3: CATTLRSGEKLFF. For the CDR3, the DNA is TGTGCCACCACTCTTCGCTCGGGTGAAAAACTGTTTTTT.

The chain has TRBV28 and TRBJ2-7; possible D gene TRBD2, 6 bases. The CDR3 is 14 residues long. The germline CDR1 and CDR2 sequences are MDHEN and SYDVKM. Trimming stripped 6 bases from V and 2 bases from J, with 14 bases between. CDR3 protein: CASSSGGRAYEQYF. DNA for the CDR3: TGTGCCAGCAGCTCCGGGGGTAGGGCCTACGAGCAGTACTTC.

V usage is TRBV28 and J usage is TRBJ1-4; TRBD1 matches 7 bases. J lost 5 bases, V lost 8 bases, and 5 bases had no gene match. The CDR3 loop spans 13 amino acids. CDR1 and CDR2 (germline): MDHEN, SYDVKM. The CDR3 nucleotides read TGTGCCAGCCTGGGACAGCCGAATGAAAAACTGTTTTTT. Protein sequence: CASLGQPNEKLFF.

The chain combines TRBV7-8 with TRBJ2-3; unclear D gene. CDR1 is SGHVS and CDR2 is FQNEAQ in the germline V gene. The CDR3 length is 14 residues. The ends were cut back, 8 bases at V and 2 bases at J, with 14 bases in the middle. CDR3 sequence (DNA): TGTGCCAGCGGATCGCGGCAGTTCACAGATACGCAGTATTTT. This translates into CASGSRQFTDTQYF.

This sequence joins TRBV11-2 and TRBJ2-7; TRBD2 is a possible D gene (5 bases). The germline gives CDR1 SGHAT, CDR2 FQNNGV. The V gene lost 7 bases and the J gene lost 0 bases, with 13 bases spanning the gap. The CDR3 loop spans 14 amino acids. For the CDR3, the DNA is TGTGCCAGCACCGAACAGCGGAACTCCTACGAGCAGTACTTC. It translates to CASTEQRNSYEQYF. Based on the CDR3 plus reference TRBV11-2 and TRBJ2-7, the full variable domain is EAGVAQSPRYKIIEKRQSVAFWCNPISGHATLYWYQQILGQGPKLLIQFQNNGVVDDSQLPKDRFSAERLKGVDSTLKIQPAKLEDSAVYLCASTEQRNSYEQYFGPGTRLTVT.

The rearrangement links TRBV7-2 to TRBJ2-1; no clear D gene. The CDR3 sequence is 15 residues long. Trimming took off 0 bases at V and 0 bases at J, with 6 bases between the two ends. Germline-derived CDR1 and CDR2 are SGHTA and FQGNSA. CDR3 sequence reads: CASSLALNSYNEQFF. The CDR3 DNA reads as TGTGCCAGCAGCTTAGCACTCAACTCCTACAATGAGCAGTTCTTC.

The V and J genes are TRBV27 and TRBJ2-7; 9 nucleotides line up with TRBD1. Germline V CDR1 and CDR2: MNHEY, SMNVEV (reference sequence). The CDR3 has 13 amino acids. The V gene end was trimmed by 2 bases and the J gene end by 5 bases; junction bases not matched to a gene: 1. CDR3 sequence reads: CASSLRDRDEQYF. The CDR3 coding sequence is TGTGCCAGCAGTTTACGGGACAGGGACGAGCAGTACTTC.

V usage is TRBV27 and J usage is TRBJ1-5; TRBD1 aligns across 7 bases. The CDR3 sequence is 15 residues long. V gave up 5 bases and J gave up 4 bases; unmatched junction bases: 8. Germline V gene lookup returns CDR1 MNHEY and CDR2 SMNVEV (reference sequence). The CDR3 loop reads CASSTTGARNQPQHF. In nucleotides, the CDR3 is TGTGCCAGCAGTACAACAGGGGCGCGGAATCAGCCCCAGCATTTT.

The chain uses TRBV29-1 and TRBJ2-7; TRBD1 matches at 7 bases. This CDR3 is built from 13 residues. CDR1 and CDR2 from the germline V gene are SQVTM and ANQGSEA. The ends lost 4 bases at V and 1 base at J; junction bases unmatched: 4. The CDR3: CSVVRGPSYEQYF. CDR3 sequence (DNA): TGCAGCGTTGTGAGGGGGCCATCCTACGAGCAGTACTTC.

This chain connects TRBV7-3 to TRBJ2-2; 8 nucleotides match TRBD1. V was clipped by 5 bases and J by 1 base; unmatched bases: 6. Germline V lookup: CDR1 SGHTA, CDR2 FQGTGA. The CDR3 contains 16 residues. CDR3 loop: CASSPAGTGNTGELFF. CDR3 in DNA: TGTGCCAGCAGCCCTGCCGGGACAGGGAACACCGGGGAGCTGTTTTTT.

The chain uses TRBV9 and TRBJ1-3; tentatively, D is TRBD1 (5 bases). Germline assignment: CDR1 SGDLS and CDR2 YYNGEE. The CDR3 loop spans 14 amino acids. Trimming took off 4 bases at V and 7 bases at J, with 15 bases between the two ends. The DNA for the CDR3 is TGTGCCAGCAGCAATAGTGGCTCAGGGAACACCATATATTTT. This sequence encodes CASSNSGSGNTIYF. The full variable domain, with the rest looked up from reference TRBV9 and TRBJ1-3, is DSGVTQTPKHLITATGQRVTLRCSPRSGDLSVYWYQQSLDQGLQFLIQYYNGEERAKGNILERFSAQQFPDLHSELNLSSLELGDSALYFCASSNSGSGNTIYFGEGSWLTVV.

J is TRBJ2-7 and V is TRBV5-1, with D unclear. The CDR3 runs 11 residues. The germline V gene has CDR1 SGHRS and CDR2 YFSETQ. With 4 bases removed from V and 4 bases from J, the gap between germline ends came to 6 bases. The CDR3 here is CASSQAYEQYF. The CDR3, as DNA: TGCGCCAGCAGCCAAGCTTACGAGCAGTACTTC.

The V call is TRBV29-1, the J call TRBJ1-1; tentatively, D is TRBD1 (5 bases). CDR1 is SQVTM, CDR2 ANQGSEA, per germline. This CDR3 comprises 12 residues. Trimming shortened V by 7 bases and J by 4 bases, and 13 bases separated the two germline ends. CDR3 protein: CSAVRGSTEAFF. The CDR3 nucleotides are TGCAGCGCCGTTCGGGGGAGCACTGAAGCTTTCTTT. The variable domain in full, completed from reference TRBV29-1 and TRBJ1-1, reads SAVISQKPSRDICQRGTSLTIQCQVDSQVTMMFWYRQQPGQSLTLIATANQGSEATYESGFVIDKFPISRPNLTFSTLTVSNMSPEDSSIYLCSAVRGSTEAFFGQGTRLTVV.

The V gene is TRBV5-1, the J gene TRBJ1-1; D ambiguous. V shed 4 bases and J shed 2 bases, with 12 bases lying between them. The CDR3 sequence is 14 residues long. Germline V lookup: CDR1 SGHRS, CDR2 YFSETQ. The CDR3 sequence is CASSEREGNTEAFF. The CDR3 bases are TGCGCCAGCAGCGAAAGGGAGGGAAACACTGAAGCTTTCTTT.

This clone was counted between two and nine times. V gene TRBV4-2 combines with J gene TRBJ2-7; TRBD2 agrees at 8 bases. This CDR3 has 15 residues. In germline, CDR1 is LGHNA, CDR2 YNFKEQ. J gave up 4 bases and V 4 bases, and 9 bases lay outside the gene matches. CDR3 coding DNA: TGTGCCAGCAGCCTCTTTACCGGGGGGGCTTACGAGCAGTACTTC. Its translation: CASSLFTGGAYEQYF.

This chain links TRBV7-9 with TRBJ1-1, with 9 nucleotides matching TRBD1. Germline CDR1 and CDR2: SEHNR and FQNEAQ (reference sequence). The CDR3 has 15 amino acids. The V and J ends lost 5 bases and 1 base, in that order; junction bases with no gene match: 5. The CDR3 bases are TGTGCCAGCAGCCTCTCGACAGGGGGGAACACTGAAGCTTTCTTT. Amino acid sequence: CASSLSTGGNTEAFF.

CDR3 coding DNA: TGTGCCAGCAGACCGGACAGGGGGCGCCCTTACGAGCAGTACTTC. This gives the protein CASRPDRGRPYEQYF. The V gene is TRBV6-5, the J gene TRBJ2-7, with 11 positions matching TRBD1. The ends lost 6 bases at V and 4 bases at J; junction bases unmatched: 8. The CDR3 is 15 residues long. Germline assignment: CDR1 MNHEY and CDR2 SVGAGI.

The chain employs TRBV27 and TRBJ1-5; perhaps TRBD1 as D (5 bases). This CDR3 contains 16 residues. CDR1 is MNHEY, CDR2 SMNVEV, per germline (reference sequence). V shed 0 bases and J shed 6 bases, with 15 bases lying between them. The CDR3 spells CASSLSRPPDSQPQHF. The CDR3 region has the DNA TGTGCCAGCAGTTTATCGAGGCCTCCCGACAGTCAGCCCCAGCATTTT.

The V call is TRBV6-5, the J call TRBJ2-7; D ambiguous. Germline assignment: CDR1 MNHEY and CDR2 SVGAGI. V was trimmed by 5 bases and J by 4 bases, leaving 12 bases between them. This CDR3 has 13 residues. The CDR3 loop is CASSPSDSYEQYF. The CDR3 DNA reads TGTGCCAGCAGTCCCAGCGATAGTTACGAGCAGTACTTC.

This sequence joins TRBV5-1 and TRBJ2-3; perhaps TRBD2 as D (5 bases). Germline values: CDR1 SGHRS, CDR2 YFSETQ. The V end was cut by 4 bases, the J end by 3 bases, with 12 bases between. The CDR3 spans 14 residues. The CDR3 is CASSLGLGTDTQYF. CDR3 nucleotides: TGCGCCAGCAGCCTAGGACTGGGGACAGATACGCAGTATTTT.

Points on this clone: Other DNA sequences in the sample encode the same CDR3. The V and J genes are TRBV28 and TRBJ1-2; D is unresolved. Trimming removed 3 bases at V and 5 bases at J, with 7 bases between. The germline V gene has CDR1 MDHEN and CDR2 SYDVKM. CDR3 length equals 12 residues. CDR3 sequence: CASSFREYGYTF. As DNA, the CDR3 is TGTGCCAGCAGTTTCCGGGAATATGGCTACACCTTC.

The chain links TRBV4-3 to TRBJ2-3; D is possibly TRBD2 (5 bases). Germline loops: CDR1 LGHNA, CDR2 YSLEER. Trimming took off 1 base at V and 5 bases at J, with 19 bases between the two ends. The CDR3 loop spans 17 amino acids. The CDR3 here is CASSQAPRAGKGDTQYF. The CDR3 DNA follows: TGCGCCAGCAGCCAAGCCCCGAGGGCAGGCAAGGGAGATACGCAGTATTTT.

This chain connects TRBV19 to TRBJ1-5, with 8 bases identical to TRBD1. The CDR3 is made up of 14 amino acids. Per germline, CDR1 LNHDA and CDR2 SQIVND (reference sequence). V was pared by 3 bases and J by 6 bases, with 4 bases of the junction left unmatched. CDR3 amino acids: CASSIWTGSQPQHF. The CDR3 region has the DNA TGTGCCAGTAGTATCTGGACAGGGAGTCAGCCCCAGCATTTT.